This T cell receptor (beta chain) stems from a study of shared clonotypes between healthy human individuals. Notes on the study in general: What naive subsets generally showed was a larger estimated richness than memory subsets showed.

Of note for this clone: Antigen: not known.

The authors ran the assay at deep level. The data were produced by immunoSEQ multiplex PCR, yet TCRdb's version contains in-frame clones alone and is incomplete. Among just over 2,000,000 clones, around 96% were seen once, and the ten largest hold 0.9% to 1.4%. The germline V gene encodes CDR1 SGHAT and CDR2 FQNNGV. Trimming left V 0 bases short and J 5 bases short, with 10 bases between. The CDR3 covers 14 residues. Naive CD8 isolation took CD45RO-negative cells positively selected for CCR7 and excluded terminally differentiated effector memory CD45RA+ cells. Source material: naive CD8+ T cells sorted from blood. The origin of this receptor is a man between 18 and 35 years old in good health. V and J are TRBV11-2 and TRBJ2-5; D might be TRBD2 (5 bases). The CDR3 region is CASSLERAGETQYF. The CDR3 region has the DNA TGTGCCAGCAGCTTAGAAAGGGCGGGCGAGACCCAGTACTTC.